This passage covers 27 T cell receptor beta chains from one sample sequenced in a study of blood T cells in healthy people across ages. Through a sample-barcoded 5' primer and a J-beta primer mix, a second PCR was run for 7 to 11 cycles. TCRdb re-called the 5' RACE reads through MiXCR, storing one row per CDR3 protein. Of 1,300,000 or so distinct CDR3 sequences listed, approximately 59% are singletons. The sequencing input was blood. Receptor source: a man in his late teens or twenties in good health.

This chain joins TRBV6-5 and TRBJ2-5; the D call may be TRBD1 or TRBD2 (5 bases each). V was cut by 2 bases and J by 2 bases, with 9 bases left in between. Germline CDR1 and CDR2: MNHEY and SVGAGI. This CDR3 region has 14 residues. CDR3 sequence reads: CASSYMGVQETQYF. DNA for the CDR3: TGTGCCAGCAGTTACATGGGGGTACAAGAGACCCAGTACTTC.

V and J are TRBV12-3 or TRBV12-4 and TRBJ2-5; a weak D match, TRBD2 (7 bases). The CDR3 covers 13 residues. Between the trimmed V and J ends, which lost 8 bases and 2 bases, there was a span of 12 bases. The CDR3, as DNA: TGTGCCAGCGGGGGGGCCCAACAAGAGACCCAGTACTTC. This codes for CASGGAQQETQYF.

The chain joins TRBV12-3 or TRBV12-4 to TRBJ1-1; D remains unclear. The CDR3 extends over 15 amino acids. Trimming left V 4 bases short and J 4 bases short, with 16 bases between. The CDR3 sequence: CASSSELSVSTEAFF. The CDR3 DNA is TGTGCCAGCAGTTCCGAGCTATCAGTGAGCACTGAAGCTTTCTTT.

A few counts support this clonotype. The chain couples TRBV11-2 to TRBJ2-3, with 12 bases that match TRBD2. V shed 1 base and J 4 bases; nucleotides not matched to a gene: 3. This CDR3 is built from 16 residues. Germline CDR1 is SGHAT and CDR2 is FQNNGV. This chain's CDR3 is CASSLGLAGEADTQYF. The CDR3 nucleotides read TGTGCCAGCAGCTTAGGACTAGCGGGAGAGGCAGATACGCAGTATTTT.

The rearrangement joins TRBV29-1 to TRBJ2-4; D gene ambiguous. The end of the DNA fits TRBJ2-7 better, so the J call may be wrong. The CDR3 runs 15 residues. Looked up from germline, CDR1 is SQVTM and CDR2 is ANQGSEA. CDR3 sequence (DNA): TGCAGCGTTGAACTTCCCGAGAAGCCCCTCTACGAGCAGTACTTC. Its protein product is CSVELPEKPLYEQYF.

This chain joins TRBV7-6 and TRBJ2-3; TRBD2 aligns across 13 bases. CDR3 length: 18 amino acids. The germline V gene has CDR1 SGHVS and CDR2 FNYEAQ. J lost 3 bases, V lost 7 bases, and 13 bases had no gene match. The CDR3 DNA sequence: TGTGCCAGCACCTCCGGACTAGCGGGAGTAGCTACGACAGATACGCAGTATTTT. The encoded protein is CASTSGLAGVATTDTQYF.

The J gene is TRBJ2-4, the V gene TRBV3-1; D gene ambiguous. TRBJ2-7 explains the end of the DNA better; the J call may be wrong. The CDR3 extends over 15 amino acids. The germline CDR1 and CDR2 sequences are LGHDT and YNNKEL (reference sequence). CDR3 amino acids: CASSQDIAVAYEQYF. In nucleotides, the CDR3 is TGTGCCAGCAGCCAAGATATAGCAGTAGCCTACGAGCAGTACTTC.

This clonotype is a singleton in its sample. The chain recombines TRBV24-1 with TRBJ2-5, with 14 bases aligning to TRBD2. The CDR3 has 16 amino acids. The germline V gene encodes CDR1 KGHDR and CDR2 SFDVKD. V shed 7 bases, J shed 3 bases, and the junction held 6 bases outside the gene matches. CDR3 DNA: TGTGCCACCAGAGGCACGGGACTAGCGGGAGAAGAGACCCAGTACTTC. As protein: CATRGTGLAGEETQYF.

The chain is built from TRBV9 and TRBJ2-3; TRBD2 matches 10 bases. The CDR3 consists of 16 residues. Germline V gives CDR1 SGDLS, CDR2 YYNGEE. V shed 0 bases, J shed 4 bases, and the junction held 5 bases outside the gene matches. Here the CDR3 reads CASSVATAGGADTQYF. CDR3 DNA sequence: TGTGCCAGCAGCGTAGCTACAGCGGGGGGGGCAGATACGCAGTATTTT.

The V and J genes are TRBV15 and TRBJ2-1; D is uncertain. Germline CDR1 LNHNV, CDR2 YYDKDF (reference sequence). Trimming stripped 8 bases from V and 10 bases from J, with 18 bases between. The CDR3 totals 13 residues. DNA for the CDR3: TGTGCCACCGGGCTCGATCCTTCCTACGAGCAGTTCTTC. Protein: CATGLDPSYEQFF.

This clonotype has more than one count but fewer than ten. V gene TRBV27 combines with J gene TRBJ2-2; TRBD2 might be the D (6 bases). CDR3 size: 14 residues. V lost 2 bases and J lost 6, with 10 bases in between. Looked up from germline, CDR1 is MNHEY and CDR2 is SMNVEV (reference sequence). The CDR3 is CASSLRGGPGELFF. CDR3 DNA: TGTGCCAGCAGTTTAAGGGGAGGCCCCGGGGAGCTGTTTTTT.

This clonotype has only a few counts. The V gene is TRBV12-3 or TRBV12-4, the J gene TRBJ1-4; D possibly corresponds to TRBD1 (5 bases). V lost 6 bases to trimming and J lost 8 bases, with 16 bases between them. This CDR3 spans 14 amino acids. CDR3 sequence (DNA): TGTGCCAGCAGCTTGGGACGGGGGAGCGAAAAACTGTTTTTT. Its protein product is CASSLGRGSEKLFF.

This clonotype has just a few counts. CDR3 bases: TGCGCCAGCAGCTCCAGACAGGGTCTTTTCCACGAGCAGTACTTC. It encodes CASSSRQGLFHEQYF. The rearrangement uses TRBV5-1 and TRBJ2-7; TRBD1 matches 7 bases. CDR1 and CDR2 (germline): SGHRS, YFSETQ. The trim removed 3 bases at V and 5 bases at J, leaving 11 bases unmatched. This CDR3 region has 15 residues.

CDR3 region: CSAAVDRGAFSEQFF. The CDR3 nucleotides are TGCAGTGCTGCCGTGGACAGGGGGGCCTTTAGTGAGCAGTTCTTC. The chain couples TRBV20-1 to TRBJ2-1; 10 nucleotides agree with TRBD1. Germline CDR1 DFQATT, CDR2 SNEGSKA (reference sequence). Germline trimming cut 5 bases from V and 9 bases from J; bases unmatched to any gene: 13. The CDR3 covers 15 residues.

The chain is built from TRBV20-1 and TRBJ2-2; 8 bases are shared with TRBD1. J was trimmed by 4 bases and V by 3 bases; bases with no gene match: 4. The length of the CDR3 is 14 residues. Germline loops: CDR1 DFQATT, CDR2 SNEGSKA (reference sequence). This CDR3 reads CSASDRGSTGELFF. CDR3 DNA: TGCAGTGCTAGCGACAGGGGCAGCACCGGGGAGCTGTTTTTT.

This clonotype showed up many times. The J gene is TRBJ2-3, the V gene TRBV20-1, with D maybe TRBD2 (5 bases). Germline V gene data show CDR1 as DFQATT and CDR2 as SNEGSKA (reference sequence). The CDR3 covers 14 residues. V shed 1 base and J shed 6 bases, with 14 bases lying between them. CDR3 loop: CSARGPTEEDTQYF. The CDR3, as DNA: TGCAGTGCTAGAGGTCCGACGGAGGAGGATACGCAGTATTTT.

This clonotype was counted between two and nine times. The chain joins TRBV10-3 to TRBJ2-5; D is possibly TRBD1 (6 bases). The CDR3 has 12 residues. Germline V gene data show CDR1 as ENHRY and CDR2 as SYGVKD. V lost 5 bases and J lost 4, with 8 bases in between. The CDR3 here is CAISQGRETQYF. The CDR3 coding sequence is TGTGCCATCAGTCAGGGGCGAGAGACCCAGTACTTC.

The chain uses TRBV29-1 and TRBJ1-3, with 8 bases aligning to TRBD1. The CDR3 extends over 14 amino acids. J was trimmed by 0 bases and V by 7 bases; bases with no gene match: 5. Germline lookup yields CDR1 SQVTM and CDR2 ANQGSEA. As DNA, the CDR3 is TGCAGCGCCAGCGGACAGGGCTCTGGAAACACCATATATTTT. This encodes CSASGQGSGNTIYF.

This clonotype has just a few counts. The CDR3 loop is CASSQVAGNTEAFF. The CDR3 DNA follows: TGCGCCAGCAGCCAAGTGGCAGGGAACACTGAAGCTTTCTTT. The gene calls are TRBV4-1 and TRBJ1-1; D not certain. The CDR3 runs to 14 residues. Trimming shortened V by 1 base and J by 1 base, and 7 bases separated the two germline ends. The germline V gene has CDR1 MGHRA and CDR2 YSYEKL.

The chain carries TRBV27 and TRBJ1-5, with D unresolved. The CDR3 length is 12 residues. V dropped 10 bases and J dropped 9 bases, with 16 bases sitting between them. In germline, CDR1 is MNHEY, CDR2 SMNVEV (reference sequence). CDR3 loop: CATSQFSGPQHF. The CDR3 DNA sequence: TGTGCCACCAGCCAGTTTTCGGGGCCCCAGCATTTT.

This clonotype has just one count. V gene TRBV3-1 combines with J gene TRBJ1-4; possibly TRBD1 for D (5 bases). This CDR3 comprises 15 residues. The germline gives CDR1 LGHDT, CDR2 YNNKEL (reference sequence). The V end was cut by 1 base, the J end by 6 bases, with 12 bases between. The CDR3, as DNA: TGTGCCAGCAGCCAAGTTGGAAGGGGCGATGAAAAACTGTTTTTT. This encodes CASSQVGRGDEKLFF.

V gene TRBV10-3 combines with J gene TRBJ2-1; tentatively, D is TRBD1 or TRBD2 (5 bases each). Germline lookup yields CDR1 ENHRY and CDR2 SYGVKD. Trimming took 3 bases from V and 10 from J, leaving 16 bases between them. CDR3 size: 14 residues. The chain's CDR3 is CAISDTDQEGEQFF. The CDR3 DNA reads as TGTGCCATCAGTGATACGGACCAAGAGGGGGAGCAGTTCTTC.

This clonotype was detected only once. The chain couples TRBV27 to TRBJ2-1, with unresolved D. The length of the CDR3 is 16 residues. Germline values: CDR1 MNHEY, CDR2 SMNVEV (reference sequence). V was pared by 6 bases and J by 5 bases, with 20 bases between. The CDR3: CASSSLYGFVDNEQFF. DNA for the CDR3: TGTGCCAGCAGCTCCCTCTATGGGTTTGTCGACAATGAGCAGTTCTTC.

This rearrangement joins TRBV10-2 to TRBJ1-6, with D maybe TRBD1 (6 bases). Germline loops: CDR1 WSHSY, CDR2 SAAADI. The CDR3 loop spans 14 amino acids. Trimming removed 3 bases from V and 9 bases from J, with 12 bases in between. CDR3 amino acids: CASSDQGMSSPLHF. Here the CDR3 DNA reads TGCGCCAGCAGTGATCAGGGGATGAGTTCACCCCTCCACTTT.

The chain has TRBV6-6 and TRBJ2-7, with a weak D call TRBD1 (5 bases). The CDR3 totals 16 residues. V lost 6 bases and J 3 bases, leaving 21 bases between the germline ends. Germline-derived CDR1 and CDR2 are MNHNY and SVGAGI (reference sequence). The chain's CDR3 is CASREEQWTLDYEQYF. DNA of the CDR3: TGTGCCAGCAGAGAGGAGCAGTGGACACTCGACTACGAGCAGTACTTC.

The V gene is TRBV5-1, the J gene TRBJ1-1, with a possible D match to TRBD1 (6 bases). The V end was cut by 2 bases, the J end by 3 bases, with 17 bases between. Germline V gives CDR1 SGHRS, CDR2 YFSETQ. CDR3 length: 16 amino acids. CDR3 DNA: TGCGCCAGCAGCTTCAGGAGGGGGGGTGAAGACACTGAAGCTTTCTTT. This sequence encodes CASSFRRGGEDTEAFF.

The chain carries TRBV28 and TRBJ2-7; unclear D gene. Deletions cut 3 bases from V and 2 bases from J, with 8 bases between. CDR1 and CDR2 from the germline V gene are MDHEN and SYDVKM. The CDR3 runs 13 residues. CDR3 in amino acids: CASSFLQTYEQYF. CDR3 sequence (DNA): TGTGCCAGCAGTTTCCTCCAGACCTACGAGCAGTACTTC.